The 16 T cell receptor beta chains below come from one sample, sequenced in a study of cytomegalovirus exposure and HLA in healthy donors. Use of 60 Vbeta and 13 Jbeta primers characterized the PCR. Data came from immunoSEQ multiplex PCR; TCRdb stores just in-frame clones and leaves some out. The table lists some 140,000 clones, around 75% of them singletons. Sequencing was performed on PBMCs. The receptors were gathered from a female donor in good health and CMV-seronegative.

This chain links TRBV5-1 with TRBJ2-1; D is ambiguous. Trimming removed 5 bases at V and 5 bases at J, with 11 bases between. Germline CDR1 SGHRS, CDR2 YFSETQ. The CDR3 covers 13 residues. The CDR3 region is CASRQSLNNEQFF. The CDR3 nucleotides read TGCGCCAGCAGACAGTCGTTGAACAATGAGCAGTTCTTC. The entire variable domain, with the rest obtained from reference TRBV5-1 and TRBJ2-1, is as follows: KAGVTQTPRYLIKTRGQQVTLSCSPISGHRSVSWYQQTPGQGLQFLFEYFSETQRNKGNFPGRFSGRQFSNSRSEMNVSTLELGDSALYLCASRQSLNNEQFFGPGTRLTVL.

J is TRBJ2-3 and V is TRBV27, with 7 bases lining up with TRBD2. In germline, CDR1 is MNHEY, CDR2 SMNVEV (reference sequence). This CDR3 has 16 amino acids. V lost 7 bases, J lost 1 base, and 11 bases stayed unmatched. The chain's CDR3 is CASTQGRGSGTDTQYF. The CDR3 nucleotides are TGTGCCAGCACCCAAGGGCGGGGGTCGGGCACAGATACGCAGTATTTT.

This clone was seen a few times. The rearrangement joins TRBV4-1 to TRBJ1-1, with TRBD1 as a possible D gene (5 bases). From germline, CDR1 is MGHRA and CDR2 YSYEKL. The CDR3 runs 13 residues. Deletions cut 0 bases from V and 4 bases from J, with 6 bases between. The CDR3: CASSQDQGTEAFF. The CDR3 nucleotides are TGCGCCAGCAGCCAAGATCAGGGCACTGAAGCTTTCTTT.

Here the CDR3 reads CASSRSGGSTDTQYF. CDR3 bases: TGTGCCAGCAGCCGTTCTGGCGGGTCCACAGATACGCAGTATTTT. The chain uses TRBV6-6 and TRBJ2-3; possibly TRBD2 for D (5 bases). Deletions cut 6 bases from V and 2 bases from J, with 15 bases between. Germline V gives CDR1 MNHNY, CDR2 SVGAGI (reference sequence). The CDR3 runs 15 residues.

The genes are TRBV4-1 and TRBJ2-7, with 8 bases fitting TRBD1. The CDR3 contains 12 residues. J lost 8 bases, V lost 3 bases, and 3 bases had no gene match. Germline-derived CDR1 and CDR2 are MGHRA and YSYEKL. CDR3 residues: CASSQDRAKQYF. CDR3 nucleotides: TGCGCCAGCAGCCAGGACAGGGCCAAGCAGTACTTC.

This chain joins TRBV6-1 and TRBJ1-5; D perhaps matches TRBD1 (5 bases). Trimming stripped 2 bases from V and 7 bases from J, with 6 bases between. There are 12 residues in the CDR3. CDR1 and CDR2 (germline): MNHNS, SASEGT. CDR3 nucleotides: TGTGCCAGCAGTGAATCAGGGCAGCCCCAGCATTTT. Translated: CASSESGQPQHF.

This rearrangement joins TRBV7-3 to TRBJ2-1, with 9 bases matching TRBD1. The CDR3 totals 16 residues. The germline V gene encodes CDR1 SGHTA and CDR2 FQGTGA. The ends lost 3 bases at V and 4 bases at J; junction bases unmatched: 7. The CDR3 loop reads CASSFFGQGRYNEQFF. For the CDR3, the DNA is TGTGCCAGCAGCTTTTTTGGACAGGGGAGGTACAATGAGCAGTTCTTC.

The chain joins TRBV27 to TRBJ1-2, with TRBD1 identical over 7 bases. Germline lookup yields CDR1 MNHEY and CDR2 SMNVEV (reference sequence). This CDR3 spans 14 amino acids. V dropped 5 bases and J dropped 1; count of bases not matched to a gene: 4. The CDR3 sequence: CASSPGQLNYGYTF. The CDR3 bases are TGTGCCAGCAGTCCGGGACAGCTTAACTATGGCTACACCTTC.

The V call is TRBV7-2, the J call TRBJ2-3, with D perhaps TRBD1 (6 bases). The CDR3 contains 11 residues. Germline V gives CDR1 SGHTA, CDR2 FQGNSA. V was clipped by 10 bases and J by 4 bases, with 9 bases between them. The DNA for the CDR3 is TGTGCCAACTACAGGGCAGATACGCAGTATTTT. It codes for CANYRADTQYF.

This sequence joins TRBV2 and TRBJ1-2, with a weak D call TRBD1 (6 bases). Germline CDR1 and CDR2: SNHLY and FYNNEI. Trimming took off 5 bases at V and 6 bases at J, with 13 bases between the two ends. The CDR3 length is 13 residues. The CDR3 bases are TGTGCCAGCAGTACCGGACAGAGAAATGGCTACACCTTC. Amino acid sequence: CASSTGQRNGYTF.

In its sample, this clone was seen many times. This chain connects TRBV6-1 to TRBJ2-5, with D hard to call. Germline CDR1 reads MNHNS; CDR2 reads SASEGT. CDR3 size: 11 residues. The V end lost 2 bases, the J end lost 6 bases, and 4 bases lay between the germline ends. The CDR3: CASSETKTQYF. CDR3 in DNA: TGTGCCAGCAGTGAAACTAAGACCCAGTACTTC.

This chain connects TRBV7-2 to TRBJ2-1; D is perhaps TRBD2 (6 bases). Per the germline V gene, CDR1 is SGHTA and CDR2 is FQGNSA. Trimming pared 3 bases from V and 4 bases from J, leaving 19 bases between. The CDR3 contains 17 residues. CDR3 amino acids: CASSFLRGGNLYNEQFF. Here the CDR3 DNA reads TGTGCCAGCAGCTTCTTGAGGGGCGGGAACCTATACAATGAGCAGTTCTTC.

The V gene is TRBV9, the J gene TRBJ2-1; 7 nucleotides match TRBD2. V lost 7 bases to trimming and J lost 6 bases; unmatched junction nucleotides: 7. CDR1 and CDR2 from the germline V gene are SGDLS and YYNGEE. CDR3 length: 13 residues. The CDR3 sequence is CASWGGVGNEQFF. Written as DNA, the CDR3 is TGTGCCAGCTGGGGGGGAGTGGGCAATGAGCAGTTCTTC.

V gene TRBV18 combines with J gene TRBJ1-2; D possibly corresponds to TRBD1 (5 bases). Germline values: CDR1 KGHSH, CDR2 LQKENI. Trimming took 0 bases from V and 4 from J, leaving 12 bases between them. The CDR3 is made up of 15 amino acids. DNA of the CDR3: TGTGCCAGCTCACCACCTTCCTCAGGGCTCTATGGCTACACCTTC. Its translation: CASSPPSSGLYGYTF.

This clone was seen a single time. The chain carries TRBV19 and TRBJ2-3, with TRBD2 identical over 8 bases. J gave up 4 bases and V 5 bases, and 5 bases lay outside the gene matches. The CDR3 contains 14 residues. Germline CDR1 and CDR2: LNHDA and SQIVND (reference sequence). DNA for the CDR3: TGTGCCAGTAGTCAGCGGGGGACGGCAGATACGCAGTATTTT. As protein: CASSQRGTADTQYF.

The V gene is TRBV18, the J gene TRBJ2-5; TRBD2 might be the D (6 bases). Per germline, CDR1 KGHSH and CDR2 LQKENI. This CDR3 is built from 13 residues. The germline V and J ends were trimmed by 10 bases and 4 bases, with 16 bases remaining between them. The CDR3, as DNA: TGTGCCACCGGTAGGGGACTGGGAGAGACCCAGTACTTC. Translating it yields CATGRGLGETQYF.